This TCR beta chain was documented in a study of blood T cell repertoires in COVID-19. Across the study: From the United States, Italy and Spain came samples of acute and convalescent COVID-19. Sample material is recorded as cDNA or gDNA derived from T cells, B-cell-depleted T cells, or PBMCs.

Germline-derived CDR1 and CDR2 are SGHTA and FQGNSA. J lost 6 bases, V lost 5 bases, and 6 bases had no gene match. The CDR3 consists of 15 residues. Original data processing: By means of reference gene primer amplification, nucleated cell counts were estimated. Some clones are missing from TCRdb's copy, which holds only in-frame ones; the method was immunoSEQ multiplex PCR. V, J and clone size are taken as reported in that table, and D and trimming were inferred from the DNA itself. The sample holds some 100,000 clones; approximately 84% are singletons and the top ten take about 4.5%. Specimen: peripheral blood. The origin of this receptor is a man aged 60 to 75 with acute or convalescent COVID-19. V and J are TRBV7-2 and TRBJ2-1, with 11 bases matching TRBD1. CDR3 sequence: CASSPRDRGGNEQFF. The DNA for the CDR3 is TGTGCCAGCAGCCCCCGGGACAGGGGGGGCAATGAGCAGTTCTTC.